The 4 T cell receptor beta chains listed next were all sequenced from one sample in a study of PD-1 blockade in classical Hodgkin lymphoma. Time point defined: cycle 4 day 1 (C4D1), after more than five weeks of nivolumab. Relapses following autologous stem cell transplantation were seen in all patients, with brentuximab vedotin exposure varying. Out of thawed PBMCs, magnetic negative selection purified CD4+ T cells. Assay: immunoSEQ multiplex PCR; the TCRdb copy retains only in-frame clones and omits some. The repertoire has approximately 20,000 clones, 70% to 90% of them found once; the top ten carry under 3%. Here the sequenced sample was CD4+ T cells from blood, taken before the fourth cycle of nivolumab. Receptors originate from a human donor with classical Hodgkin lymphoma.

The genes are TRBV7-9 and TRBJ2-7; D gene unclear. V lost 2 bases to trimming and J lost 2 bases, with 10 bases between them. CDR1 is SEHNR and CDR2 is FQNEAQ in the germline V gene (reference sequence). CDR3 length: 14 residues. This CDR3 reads CASSLSHLPYEQYF. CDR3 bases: TGTGCCAGCAGCTTATCCCACCTTCCCTACGAGCAGTACTTC.

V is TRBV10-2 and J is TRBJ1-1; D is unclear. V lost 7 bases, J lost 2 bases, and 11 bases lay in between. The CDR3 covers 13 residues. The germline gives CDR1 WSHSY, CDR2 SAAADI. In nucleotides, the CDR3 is TGCGCCAGCAATTTGGGCACCAACACTGAAGCTTTCTTT. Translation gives CASNLGTNTEAFF.

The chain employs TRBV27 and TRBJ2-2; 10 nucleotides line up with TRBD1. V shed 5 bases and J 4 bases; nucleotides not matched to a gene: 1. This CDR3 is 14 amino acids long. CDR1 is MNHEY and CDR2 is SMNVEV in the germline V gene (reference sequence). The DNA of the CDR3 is TGTGCCAGCAGTAGGACAGGGGGCACCGGGGAGCTGTTTTTT. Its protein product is CASSRTGGTGELFF.

Here the CDR3 reads CATTTSGGNEQFF. CDR3 DNA: TGTGCCACCACGACTAGCGGTGGGAATGAGCAGTTCTTC. The chain couples TRBV19 to TRBJ2-1; TRBD2 matches 9 bases. The CDR3 has 13 amino acids. V lost 10 bases and J lost 7; bases outside the gene matches: 8. Germline V gene data show CDR1 as LNHDA and CDR2 as SQIVND (reference sequence).